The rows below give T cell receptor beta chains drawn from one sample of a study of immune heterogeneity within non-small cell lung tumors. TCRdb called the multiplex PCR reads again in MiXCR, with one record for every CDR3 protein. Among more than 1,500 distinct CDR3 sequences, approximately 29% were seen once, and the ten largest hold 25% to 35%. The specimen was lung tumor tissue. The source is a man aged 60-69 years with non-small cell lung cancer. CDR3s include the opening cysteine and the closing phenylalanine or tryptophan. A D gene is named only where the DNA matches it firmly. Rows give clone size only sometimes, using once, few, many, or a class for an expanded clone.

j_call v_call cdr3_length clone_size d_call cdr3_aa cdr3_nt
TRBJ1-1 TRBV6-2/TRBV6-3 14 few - CASRSQGSRSEAFF TGTGCCAGCAGGTCCCAGGGGAGTAGGTCTGAAGCTTTCTTT
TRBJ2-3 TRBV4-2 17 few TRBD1 CASSQDITGGSQDTQYF TGTGCCAGCAGCCAAGATATAACAGGGGGTTCCCAAGATACGCAGTATTTT
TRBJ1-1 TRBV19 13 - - CARHPGLNTEAFF TGTGCCAGGCACCCAGGGTTGAACACTGAAGCTTTCTTT
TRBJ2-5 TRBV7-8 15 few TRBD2 CASSLGAGGRETQYF TGTGCCAGCAGCTTAGGGGCGGGAGGGCGAGAGACCCAGTACTTC
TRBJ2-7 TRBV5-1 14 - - CASSLNYPSYEQYF TGCGCCAGCAGCTTGAACTACCCCTCCTACGAGCAGTACTTC
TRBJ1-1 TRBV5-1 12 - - CARALTGYEAFF TGCGCCAGAGCGTTGACAGGATATGAAGCTTTCTTT
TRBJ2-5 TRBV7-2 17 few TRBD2 CASSLSAGGRAKETQYF TGTGCCAGCAGCTTATCAGCGGGCGGGAGGGCCAAGGAGACCCAGTACTTC
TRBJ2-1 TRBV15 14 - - CATSRESRNNEQFF TGTGCCACCAGCAGAGAATCAAGGAACAATGAGCAGTTCTTC
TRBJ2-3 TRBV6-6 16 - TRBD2 CASSYQPSGSIDTQYF TGTGCCAGCAGTTACCAGCCTAGCGGGAGTATCGATACGCAGTATTTT
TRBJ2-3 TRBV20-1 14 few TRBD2 CSAMSGRSTDTQYF TGCAGTGCCATGAGCGGGAGGAGCACAGATACGCAGTATTTT
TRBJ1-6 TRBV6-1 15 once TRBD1 CASSQGDRVGSPLHF TGTGCCAGCAGTCAGGGGGACAGGGTCGGGTCACCCCTCCACTTT
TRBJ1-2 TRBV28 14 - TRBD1 CASNPDREVYGYTF TGTGCCAGCAACCCGGACAGGGAGGTCTATGGCTACACCTTC
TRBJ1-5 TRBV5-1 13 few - CAGSLGAGQPQHF TGCGCCGGCAGCTTGGGGGCCGGTCAGCCCCAGCATTTT
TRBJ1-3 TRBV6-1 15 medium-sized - CASSDAGIGGNTIYF TGTGCCAGCAGTGACGCAGGAATCGGTGGAAACACCATATATTTT
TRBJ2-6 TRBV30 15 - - CAWTKKSSGANVLTF TGTGCCTGGACGAAAAAGAGCTCTGGGGCCAACGTCCTGACTTTC
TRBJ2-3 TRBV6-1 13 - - CASSELRTDTQYF TGTGCCAGCAGTGAACTCCGGACAGATACGCAGTATTTT
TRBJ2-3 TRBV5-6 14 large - CASSLASGWATQYF TGTGCCAGCAGCTTGGCCTCAGGATGGGCTACGCAGTATTTT
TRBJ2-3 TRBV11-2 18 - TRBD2 CASSARPWASGWSDTQYF TGTGCCAGCAGCGCCCGACCTTGGGCTAGCGGGTGGTCAGATACGCAGTATTTT
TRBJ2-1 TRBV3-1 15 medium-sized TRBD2 CASSQAGLAVNEQFF TGTGCCAGCAGCCAAGCAGGGCTAGCGGTCAATGAGCAGTTCTTC
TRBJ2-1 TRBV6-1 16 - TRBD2 CASSENVAGTYNEQFF TGTGCCAGCAGTGAAAATGTAGCGGGAACCTACAATGAGCAGTTCTTC
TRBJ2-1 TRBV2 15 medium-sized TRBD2 CASSPLAGGPNEQFF TGTGCCAGCAGTCCTCTAGCGGGAGGGCCGAATGAGCAGTTCTTC
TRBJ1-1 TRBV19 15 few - CASSIGAGGGTEAFF TGTGCCAGTAGTATAGGGGCGGGCGGTGGCACTGAAGCTTTCTTT
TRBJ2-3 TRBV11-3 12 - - CASSLATDTQYF TGTGCCAGCAGCTTAGCGACAGATACGCAGTATTTT
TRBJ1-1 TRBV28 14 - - CASSLGGGDTEAFF TGTGCCAGCAGTTTAGGGGGAGGGGACACTGAAGCTTTCTTT
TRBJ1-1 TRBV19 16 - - CAIMVLRTNRNTEAFF TGTGCCATTATGGTCCTGCGTACAAACAGGAACACTGAAGCTTTCTTT
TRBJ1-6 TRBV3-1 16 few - CASSQVPGAYNSPLHF TGTGCCAGCAGCCAAGTACCAGGGGCGTATAATTCACCCCTCCACTTT
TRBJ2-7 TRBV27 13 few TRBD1 CASSSRTGHEQYF TGTGCCAGCAGTTCAAGGACAGGCCACGAGCAGTACTTC
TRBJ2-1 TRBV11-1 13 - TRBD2 CASSLGTSNEQFF TGCGCCAGCAGCCTCGGGACTAGCAATGAGCAGTTCTTC
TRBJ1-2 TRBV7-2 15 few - CASSLDTGFYYGYTF TGTGCCAGCAGCTTAGATACGGGCTTCTACTATGGCTACACCTTC
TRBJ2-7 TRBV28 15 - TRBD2 CASRPAGGLSYEQYF TGTGCCAGCAGACCCGCGGGGGGTCTCTCCTACGAGCAGTACTTC
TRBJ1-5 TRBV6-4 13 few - CASIRDFGQPQHF TGTGCCAGCATTCGGGATTTCGGTCAGCCCCAGCATTTT
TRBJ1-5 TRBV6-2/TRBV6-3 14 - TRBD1 CASIYRGENQPQHF TGTGCCAGCATTTACAGGGGGGAGAATCAGCCCCAGCATTTT
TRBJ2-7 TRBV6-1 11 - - CASRLSYEQYF TGTGCCAGCCGCCTCTCCTACGAGCAGTACTTC
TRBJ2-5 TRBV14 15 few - CASSWAPGPQETQYF TGTGCCAGCAGCTGGGCGCCGGGGCCCCAAGAGACCCAGTACTTC
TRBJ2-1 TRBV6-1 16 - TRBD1 CASSNLRTGGRNEQFF TGTGCCAGCAGTAACCTCCGGACAGGGGGCCGCAATGAGCAGTTCTTC
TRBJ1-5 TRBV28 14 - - CAGKGGDLNQPQHF TGTGCCGGCAAAGGAGGGGACCTCAATCAGCCCCAGCATTTT
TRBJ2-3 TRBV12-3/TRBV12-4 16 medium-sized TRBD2 CASRLGLAENTDTQYF TGTGCCAGCAGACTGGGACTAGCGGAAAACACAGATACGCAGTATTTT
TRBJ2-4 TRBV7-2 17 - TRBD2 CASSLEGLADHKNIQYF TGTGCCAGCAGCTTAGAAGGACTAGCGGATCACAAAAACATTCAGTACTTC
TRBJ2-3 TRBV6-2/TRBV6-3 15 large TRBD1 CASSPGTGDTDTQYF TGTGCCAGCAGCCCCGGGACAGGCGACACAGATACGCAGTATTTT
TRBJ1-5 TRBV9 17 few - CASSVEDSEKSNQPQHF TGTGCCAGCAGCGTAGAAGACAGTGAAAAATCCAATCAGCCCCAGCATTTT
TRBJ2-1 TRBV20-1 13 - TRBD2 CSARGLAGNDQFF TGCAGTGCTAGGGGACTAGCGGGCAATGATCAGTTCTTC
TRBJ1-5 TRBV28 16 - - CASSLYADSSNQPQHF TGTGCCAGCAGTTTATATGCGGACAGCTCTAATCAGCCCCAGCATTTT
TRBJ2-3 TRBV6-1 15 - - CASRDRSGPTDTQYF TGTGCCAGCAGGGACCGAAGCGGACCCACAGATACGCAGTATTTT
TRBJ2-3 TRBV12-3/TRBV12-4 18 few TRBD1 CASSWPTQGVGGTDTQYF TGTGCCAGCAGTTGGCCCACACAGGGGGTTGGAGGCACAGATACGCAGTATTTT
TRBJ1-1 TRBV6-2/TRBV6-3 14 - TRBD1 CASSADRGNTEAFF TGTGCCAGCAGTGCCGACAGGGGGAACACTGAAGCTTTCTTT